There are a few counts of the clone carrying this TCR delta chain. Its antigen is not known. This DNA translates differently at residue 3 from the TCRdb protein, which is that of a much larger clone; a read error is likely, and the protein shown is the DNA's own translation. This sample was taken from a study of γδ T cells in repeated Plasmodium falciparum infection. Findings of the study overall: Vgamma9/Vdelta2+ repertoires stayed stably polyclonal over time and infection.

TCRdb reanalysed the multiplex PCR reads with CATT. The table records 90,000 to 95,000 delta-chain clones, approximately 1% of them present only once. V shed 8 bases and J 0 bases; nucleotides not matched to a gene: 8. Germline-derived CDR1 and CDR2 are GEAIGNYY and EKD. The CDR3 has 14 residues. Bulk repertoires came from Vgamma9/Vdelta2+ or Vdelta2-negative gammadelta T cells flow-sorted from PBMC. The chain has TRDV2 and TRDJ1; 7 bases are shared with TRDD3. The J gene, missing from TCRdb, was assigned here through DNA to germline matching. The specimen was gamma-delta T cells from blood. The TCR sequence derives from a pool of human donors (malaria-infected and uninfected, not separated). The CDR3 DNA is TGTGCCTATGCTCTCTGGGGGTACACCGATAAACTCATCTTT. Protein sequence: CAYALWGYTDKLIF.